This is a list of T cell receptor beta chains from one sample in a study of blood T cell repertoires in COVID-19. Sequencing used immunoSEQ multiplex PCR; TCRdb keeps in-frame clones, though not all of them. The sample lists roughly 200,000 clones, 85% to 90% seen once, with about 6.2% in the top ten. Sequencing was done on a sample of peripheral blood. The receptors stem from a man between 60 and 75 years old who had recovered from COVID-19. Each CDR3 is given with its conserved first and last residue. The D gene is left open where the match is weak. Expanded clones are given a class, and other clones once, few, many or no size at all.

clone size: NA; J gene: TRBJ2-2; D gene: TRBD2; V gene: TRBV5-6; CDR3 protein: CASSLLAGAGELFF; CDR3 DNA: TGTGCCAGCAGCCTCCTAGCGGGAGCCGGGGAGCTGTTTTTT
clone size: once; J gene: TRBJ1-5; D gene: NA; V gene: TRBV19; CDR3 protein: CASSGSGGNQPQHF; CDR3 DNA: TGTGCCAGTAGTGGCAGCGGGGGAAATCAGCCCCAGCATTTT
clone size: NA; J gene: TRBJ2-1; D gene: NA; V gene: TRBV20-1; CDR3 protein: CSASFQNEQFF; CDR3 DNA: TGCAGTGCTTCTTTCCAGAATGAGCAGTTCTTC
clone size: NA; J gene: TRBJ2-2; D gene: TRBD1; V gene: TRBV6-5; CDR3 protein: CASSQRGRNPGELFF; CDR3 DNA: TGTGCCAGCAGTCAAAGGGGGCGCAATCCCGGGGAGCTGTTTTTT
clone size: NA; J gene: TRBJ1-6; D gene: NA; V gene: TRBV19; CDR3 protein: CASSLQTANNSPLHF; CDR3 DNA: TGTGCCAGTAGTCTTCAGACAGCGAATAATTCACCCCTCCACTTT
clone size: once; J gene: TRBJ1-3; D gene: NA; V gene: TRBV5-1; CDR3 protein: CASSLPLTGSSGNTIYF; CDR3 DNA: TGCGCCAGCAGCTTGCCCTTGACAGGAAGCTCTGGAAACACCATATATTTT
clone size: few; J gene: TRBJ1-6; D gene: TRBD1; V gene: TRBV6-5; CDR3 protein: CASSNRGSYNSPLHF; CDR3 DNA: TGTGCCAGCAGTAACAGGGGCTCCTATAATTCACCCCTCCACTTT
clone size: once; J gene: TRBJ2-1; D gene: TRBD1; V gene: TRBV6-5; CDR3 protein: CASSYGQGAGNEQFF; CDR3 DNA: TGTGCCAGCAGTTACGGGCAGGGGGCAGGCAATGAGCAGTTCTTC
clone size: NA; J gene: TRBJ2-6; D gene: TRBD2; V gene: TRBV27; CDR3 protein: CASRRETGANVLTF; CDR3 DNA: TGTGCCAGTAGGCGGGAGACGGGGGCCAACGTCCTGACTTTC
clone size: NA; J gene: TRBJ2-5; D gene: TRBD1; V gene: TRBV5-1; CDR3 protein: CASSLGTGQETQYF; CDR3 DNA: TGCGCCAGCAGCTTGGGGACAGGCCAAGAGACCCAGTACTTC
clone size: NA; J gene: TRBJ1-1; D gene: NA; V gene: TRBV15; CDR3 protein: CATSSWVGRGINTEAFF; CDR3 DNA: TGTGCCACCAGCAGTTGGGTAGGCAGGGGCATAAACACTGAAGCTTTCTTT